This TCR beta chain was sequenced for a study of cytomegalovirus exposure and HLA in healthy donors. General study findings and limits: The authors confirmed in vitro that three CMV-associated chains were specific for CMV antigens. It was reported that the classifier diagnosed cytomegalovirus status with high specificity and sensitivity in both the original and validation cohorts. The finding came from a later analysis; first-cohort TCR clusters tended to co-occur in the 130 or so validation repertoires. Cytomegalovirus association was listed for 164 TCR beta chains.

The germline V gene has CDR1 GTSNPN and CDR2 SVGIG (reference sequence). V dropped 5 bases and J dropped 5; count of bases not matched to a gene: 6. The length of the CDR3 is 12 residues. Repertoires were generated with immunoSEQ multiplex PCR, while TCRdb's copy carries only in-frame clones and drops some. The data hold approximately 60,000 clones, with 95% observed a single time. The sample holds a few counts of this clone. The antigen remains undetermined. The TCR originated in a woman in her late teens or twenties in good health and CMV-seropositive. The chain links TRBV30 to TRBJ2-7, with TRBD1 matching over 7 bases. The specimen was PBMCs. CDR3 nucleotides: TGTGCCTGGGGGACCGACAGGGACGAGCAGTACTTC. It encodes CAWGTDRDEQYF.